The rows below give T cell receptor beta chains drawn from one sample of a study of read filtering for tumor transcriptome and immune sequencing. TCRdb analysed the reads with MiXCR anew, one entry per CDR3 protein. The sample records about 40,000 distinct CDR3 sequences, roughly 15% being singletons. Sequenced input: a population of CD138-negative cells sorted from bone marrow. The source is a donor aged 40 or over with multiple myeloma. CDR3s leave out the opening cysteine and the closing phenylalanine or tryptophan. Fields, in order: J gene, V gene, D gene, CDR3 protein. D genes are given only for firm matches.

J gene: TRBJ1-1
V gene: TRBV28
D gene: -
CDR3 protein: ASNGGFGAF

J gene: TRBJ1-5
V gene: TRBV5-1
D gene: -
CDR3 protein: ASSWAGVSNQPQH

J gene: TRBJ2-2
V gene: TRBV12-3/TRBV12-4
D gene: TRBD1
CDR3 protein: ASSRTGAAGELF

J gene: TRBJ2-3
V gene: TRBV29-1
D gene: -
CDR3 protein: SVADADTQY

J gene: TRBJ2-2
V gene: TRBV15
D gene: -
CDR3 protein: ATSRDSPRGWGDTGELF

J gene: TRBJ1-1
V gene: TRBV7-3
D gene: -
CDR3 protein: ASSSASGLTEAF

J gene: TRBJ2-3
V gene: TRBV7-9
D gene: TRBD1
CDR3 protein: ASSLKPGTGMKTDTQY

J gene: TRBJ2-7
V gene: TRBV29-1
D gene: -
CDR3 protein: SVTSTITYEQY

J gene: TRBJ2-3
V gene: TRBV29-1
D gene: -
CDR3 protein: SVELFGPRGIPNTQY

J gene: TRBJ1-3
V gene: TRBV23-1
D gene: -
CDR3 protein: ASSPDSNSGNTIY

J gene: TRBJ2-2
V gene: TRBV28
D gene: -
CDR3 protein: ASSLSISGTGELF

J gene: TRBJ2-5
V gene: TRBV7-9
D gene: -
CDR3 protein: ASSLAGVETQY

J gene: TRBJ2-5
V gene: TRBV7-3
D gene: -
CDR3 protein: ASSPGLAHQETQY

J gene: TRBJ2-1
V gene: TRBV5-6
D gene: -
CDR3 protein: ASSLVGGNNEQF

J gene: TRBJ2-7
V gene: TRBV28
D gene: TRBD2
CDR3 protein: ASSFLAAGTDEQY

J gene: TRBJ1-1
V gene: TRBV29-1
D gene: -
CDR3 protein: SVGQGTTEAF

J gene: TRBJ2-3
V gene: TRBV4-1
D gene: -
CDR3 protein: ASSPKTSTDTQY

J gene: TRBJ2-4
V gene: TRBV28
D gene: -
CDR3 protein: ASLAESGLNIQY

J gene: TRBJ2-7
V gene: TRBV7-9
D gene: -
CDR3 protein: ASSSGPYEQY

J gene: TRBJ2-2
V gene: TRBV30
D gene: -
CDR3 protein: AWSAGTVNTGELF

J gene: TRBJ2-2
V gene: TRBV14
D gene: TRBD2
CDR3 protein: ASSQDGGLAGRTGELF

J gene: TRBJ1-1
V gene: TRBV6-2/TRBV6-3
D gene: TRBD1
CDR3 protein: ASSLRAWGQGNTEAF

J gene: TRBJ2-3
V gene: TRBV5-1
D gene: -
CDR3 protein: ASSPVLETDTQY

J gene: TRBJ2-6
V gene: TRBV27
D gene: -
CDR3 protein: ASSPRTASSGANVLT

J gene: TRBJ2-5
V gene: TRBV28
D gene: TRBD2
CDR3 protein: ASSLVSSGRETQY

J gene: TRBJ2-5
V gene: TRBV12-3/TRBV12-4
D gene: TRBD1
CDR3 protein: ASSIDRGGGSETQY

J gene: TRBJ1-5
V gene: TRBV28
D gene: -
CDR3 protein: ASSLRELGPQH

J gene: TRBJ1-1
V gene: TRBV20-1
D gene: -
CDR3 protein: SARDEGYTEAF

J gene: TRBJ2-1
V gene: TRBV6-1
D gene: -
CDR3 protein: ASSRYRPPYNEQF

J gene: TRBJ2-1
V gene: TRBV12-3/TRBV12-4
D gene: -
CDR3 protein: ASSLGLGPSSYNEQF

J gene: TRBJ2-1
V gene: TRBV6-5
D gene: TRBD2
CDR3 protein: ASSLDGAGTIYEQF

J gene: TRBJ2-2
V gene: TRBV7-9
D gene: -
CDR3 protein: ASSPSELAGELF

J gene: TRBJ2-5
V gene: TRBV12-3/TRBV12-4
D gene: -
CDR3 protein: ASSLDETQY

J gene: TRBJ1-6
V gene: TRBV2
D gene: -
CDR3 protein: ASSESRAYNSPLH

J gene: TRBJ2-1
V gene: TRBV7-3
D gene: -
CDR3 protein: ASSLTALRNEQF

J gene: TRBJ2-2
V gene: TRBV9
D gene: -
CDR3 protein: ASSVTPDFNTGELF

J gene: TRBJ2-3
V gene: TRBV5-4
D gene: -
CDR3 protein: ASSLGLLSSDTQY

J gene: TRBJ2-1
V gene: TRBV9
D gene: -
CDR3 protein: ASSVGPSNGYNEQF

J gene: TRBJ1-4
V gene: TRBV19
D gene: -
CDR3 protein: ASSKELGEKLF

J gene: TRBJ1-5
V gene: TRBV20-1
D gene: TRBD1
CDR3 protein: SARDNQGAQPQH

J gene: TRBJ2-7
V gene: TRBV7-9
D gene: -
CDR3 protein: ASSLVRDGYEQY

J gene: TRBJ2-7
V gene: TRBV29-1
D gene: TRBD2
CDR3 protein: SVAGLAGGPGGEPY

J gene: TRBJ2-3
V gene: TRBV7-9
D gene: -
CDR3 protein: ASSLSAVETDTQY

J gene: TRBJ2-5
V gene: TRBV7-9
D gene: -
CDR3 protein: ASSLVGDYQETQY

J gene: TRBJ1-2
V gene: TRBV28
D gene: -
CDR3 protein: ASLEPQGQQPLYYGYT

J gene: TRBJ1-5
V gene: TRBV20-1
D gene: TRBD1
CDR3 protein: SARDRGQGAISNQPQH

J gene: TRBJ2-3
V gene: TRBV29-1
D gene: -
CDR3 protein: SQMGGTDTQY

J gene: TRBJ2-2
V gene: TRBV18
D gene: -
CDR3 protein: ASASSTGELF

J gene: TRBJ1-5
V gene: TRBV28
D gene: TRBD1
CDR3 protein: ASSLADRDNQPQH

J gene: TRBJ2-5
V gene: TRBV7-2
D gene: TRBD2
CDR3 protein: ASSSRLAGGLQTQY

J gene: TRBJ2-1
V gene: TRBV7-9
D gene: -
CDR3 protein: ASSLATFHEQF

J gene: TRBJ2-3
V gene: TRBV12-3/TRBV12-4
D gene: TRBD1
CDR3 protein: ASSFARGRPDTQY

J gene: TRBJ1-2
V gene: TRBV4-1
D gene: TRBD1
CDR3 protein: ASSQDGGQSYGYT

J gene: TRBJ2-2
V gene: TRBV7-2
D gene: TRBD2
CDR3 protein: ASSLGRTRSFSGELF

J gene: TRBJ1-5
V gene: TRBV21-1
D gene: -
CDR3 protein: ASSSPGLQPQH

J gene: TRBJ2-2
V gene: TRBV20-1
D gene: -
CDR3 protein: SGSPGRNTGELF

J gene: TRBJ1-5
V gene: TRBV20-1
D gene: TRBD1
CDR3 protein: SARGQGLQPQH